The 10 T cell receptor beta chains below all came from one sample that was sequenced in a study of CD4 T cells in relation to SARS-CoV-2 and coronaviruses. The unexposed donors gave CD4+ T cells in about 2010-2019, prior to COVID-19. The cells were cultured for 9 to 11 days before CD4+ T cells were isolated. No antigen has been identified for these receptors. This table comes from immunoSEQ multiplex PCR, and its TCRdb copy is limited to in-frame clones, with some not included. The data hold some 19,000 clones, with about 80% observed a single time. Input material: CD4+ T cells from PBMCs, cultured in vitro. The receptors here all came from a human donor in good health.

V and J are TRBV10-3 and TRBJ1-1; no clear D gene. The CDR3 has 14 amino acids. Germline lookup yields CDR1 ENHRY and CDR2 SYGVKD. The V gene lost 4 bases and the J gene lost 0 bases, with 9 bases spanning the gap. CDR3: CAISVGGVNTEAFF. The CDR3, as DNA: TGTGCCATCAGTGTCGGAGGTGTGAACACTGAAGCTTTCTTT.

The chain links TRBV6-5 to TRBJ2-7, with D tentatively TRBD2 (6 bases). Germline values: CDR1 MNHEY, CDR2 SVGAGI. This CDR3 has 14 residues. Trimming stripped 5 bases from V and 3 bases from J, with 14 bases between. This chain's CDR3 is CASSPRDSDYEQYF. In nucleotides, the CDR3 is TGTGCCAGCAGTCCCCGGGACTCGGACTACGAGCAGTACTTC.

The rearrangement uses TRBV6-5 and TRBJ2-7, with TRBD1 matching over 8 bases. The CDR3 sequence is 15 residues long. Germline values: CDR1 MNHEY, CDR2 SVGAGI. With 8 bases clipped from V and 4 bases from J, the junction kept 13 bases outside the gene matches. The CDR3, as DNA: TGTGCCAGCCAGCGGCTTCAGGGGGCGGGATACGAGCAGTACTTC. Residues: CASQRLQGAGYEQYF.

The V gene is TRBV19, the J gene TRBJ1-5; 7 bases align to TRBD1. V was pared by 6 bases and J by 4 bases, with 6 bases of the junction left unmatched. This CDR3 is built from 14 residues. Per germline, CDR1 LNHDA and CDR2 SQIVND (reference sequence). CDR3 bases: TGTGCCAGTAGACCAGACAGGGAAAATCAGCCCCAGCATTTT. It is translated as CASRPDRENQPQHF.

The chain combines TRBV19 with TRBJ2-3; D is possibly TRBD2 (6 bases). V was trimmed by 7 bases and J by 0 bases, leaving 17 bases between them. CDR3 length: 16 amino acids. Per the germline V gene, CDR1 is LNHDA and CDR2 is SQIVND (reference sequence). The CDR3 coding sequence is TGTGCCAGTACCCCCCGGAGTAGCGGAAGCACAGATACGCAGTATTTT. As protein: CASTPRSSGSTDTQYF.

The V gene is TRBV7-9, the J gene TRBJ2-1; 7 bases are shared with TRBD2. The CDR3 contains 14 residues. After removal of 1 base from V and 6 bases from J, the junction contained 3 bases not matched to a gene. Germline-derived CDR1 and CDR2 are SEHNR and FQNEAQ (reference sequence). For the CDR3, the DNA is TGTGCCAGCAGCTTAGTTGGGGGGGGCAATGAGCAGTTCTTC. Translating gives CASSLVGGGNEQFF.

A few counts support this clone. J is TRBJ2-3 and V is TRBV5-1, with D possibly being TRBD2 (6 bases). V gave up 3 bases and J gave up 3 bases, with 23 bases separating them. Germline V gives CDR1 SGHRS, CDR2 YFSETQ. This CDR3 spans 18 amino acids. Here the CDR3 DNA reads TGCGCCAGCAGCTGGGGGGTAGGCCTAGGTAGGGTGACAGATACGCAGTATTTT. This encodes CASSWGVGLGRVTDTQYF.

This chain uses TRBV10-3 with TRBJ2-3, with D perhaps assigned TRBD1 or TRBD2 (6 bases each). CDR1 and CDR2 from the germline V gene are ENHRY and SYGVKD. V was trimmed by 8 bases and J by 0 bases, leaving 18 bases between them. The CDR3 runs 16 residues. CDR3 residues: CAIAALTGASTDTQYF. The CDR3 bases are TGTGCCATCGCTGCCCTAACGGGGGCAAGCACAGATACGCAGTATTTT.

The chain recombines TRBV2 with TRBJ1-6; the match to TRBD1 covers 7 bases. V was clipped by 4 bases and J by 6 bases; unmatched bases: 3. This CDR3 comprises 14 residues. Germline V CDR1 and CDR2: SNHLY, FYNNEI. CDR3 in DNA: TGTGCCAGCAGTGGATACAGGGGTAATTCACCCCTCCACTTT. This gives the protein CASSGYRGNSPLHF.

The chain carries TRBV6-4 and TRBJ2-7; TRBD2 matches 12 bases. J was trimmed by 4 bases and V by 0 bases; bases with no gene match: 7. The germline V gene encodes CDR1 MRHNA and CDR2 SNTAGT. The CDR3 consists of 17 residues. The CDR3 coding sequence is TGTGCCAGCAGTGACTCGAATCTAGCGGGGGGGCGGTACGAGCAGTACTTC. This translates into CASSDSNLAGGRYEQYF.